A selection of T cell receptor beta chains follows, all from one sample in a study of CD8+ T cells in alopecia areata. The repertoire was sequenced with immunoSEQ multiplex PCR; TCRdb's copy has only in-frame clones and lacks some. The table shows about 190,000 clones, with around 50% occurring only once. The sequencing here drew on CD8+ T cells sorted from blood, taken at week 24, from a patient treated with tofacitinib. Every receptor here comes from a human donor with alopecia areata. Each CDR3 is given with its conserved first and last residue. A D gene is named only where the DNA matches it firmly. Part of the rows lack a size; the others show once, few, many or a class for expanded clones.

CDR3 length	D gene	V gene	J gene	clone size	CDR3 protein	CDR3 DNA
14	-	TRBV30	TRBJ2-7	-	CAWSPTGGPDEQYF	TGTGCCTGGAGTCCTACCGGGGGGCCCGACGAGCAGTACTTC
15	-	TRBV27	TRBJ1-3	-	CASSLSQATGNTIYF	TGTGCCAGCAGTTTATCACAGGCTACTGGAAACACCATATATTTT
15	-	TRBV5-1	TRBJ1-1	few	CASSSSTVLNTEAFF	TGCGCCAGCAGCTCATCTACTGTTTTGAACACTGAAGCTTTCTTT
19	-	TRBV11-3	TRBJ2-3	-	CASSLDPWLDSVTVDTQYF	TGTGCCAGCAGCTTAGATCCCTGGCTAGACTCTGTGACGGTAGATACGCAGTATTTT
13	-	TRBV5-6	TRBJ2-5	-	CASSFGGVETQYF	TGTGCCAGCAGCTTTGGTGGTGTAGAGACCCAGTACTTC
17	TRBD1	TRBV7-4	TRBJ1-5	few	CASSKPHGDRPREPQHF	TGTGCCAGCAGCAAACCCCATGGGGACAGACCTCGTGAGCCCCAGCATTTT
12	-	TRBV6-1	TRBJ2-2	-	CASSEHAGELFF	TGTGCCAGCAGTGAACACGCCGGGGAGCTGTTTTTT
15	-	TRBV9	TRBJ1-1	-	CASSAPPGRLGEGFF	TGTGCCAGCAGCGCTCCGCCGGGACGCCTAGGTGAGGGTTTCTTT
14	-	TRBV27	TRBJ1-1	-	CASSSQQENTEAFF	TGTGCCAGCAGTTCCCAGCAGGAAAACACTGAAGCTTTCTTT
14	-	TRBV13	TRBJ1-3	-	CASSVGTLGNTIYF	TGTGCCAGCAGCGTTGGGACTCTCGGAAACACCATATATTTT
14	-	TRBV29-1	TRBJ2-2	few	CSVLSEGNTGELFF	TGCAGCGTTCTCAGCGAGGGGAACACCGGGGAGCTGTTTTTT
17	-	TRBV7-8	TRBJ1-2	-	CASSLAPGGRPNYGYTF	TGTGCCAGCAGCTTAGCCCCAGGTGGTAGACCTAACTATGGCTACACCTTC
13	-	TRBV30	TRBJ2-2	-	CAWKPASRGELFF	TGTGCCTGGAAACCGGCTAGCCGTGGGGAGCTGTTTTTT
13	-	TRBV6-1	TRBJ2-7	-	CATNGGGRREKYF	TGTGCCACCAATGGAGGGGGCCGAAGGGAGAAGTACTTC
17	TRBD1	TRBV15	TRBJ2-7	-	CATSRGHGTASSYEQYF	TGTGCCACCAGCAGAGGACACGGGACAGCGAGCTCCTACGAGCAGTACTTC
9	-	TRBV29-1	TRBJ2-1	-	CSVENWQFF	TGCAGCGTCGAAAATTGGCAGTTCTTC
14	-	TRBV5-6	TRBJ2-7	-	CASSLVGLSSEQYF	TGTGCCAGCAGCTTGGTAGGACTGTCTAGTGAGCAGTACTTC
13	-	TRBV5-1	TRBJ2-3	-	CASSLELTDTQYF	TGCGCCAGCAGCTTGGAGCTTACAGATACGCAGTATTTT
13	-	TRBV13	TRBJ1-2	once	CASTFRGSYGYTF	TGTGCCAGCACCTTTCGGGGATCGTACGGCTACACCTTC
14	TRBD2	TRBV5-6	TRBJ2-4	-	CASSFGLAGDIQYF	TGTGCCAGCAGCTTCGGACTAGCGGGGGACATTCAGTACTTC
10	-	TRBV20-1	TRBJ1-2	-	CSAPNYGYTF	TGCAGTGCCCCGAACTATGGCTACACCTTC
13	-	TRBV27	TRBJ2-7	once	CASSLQGRYEQYF	TGTGCCAGCAGTTTACAGGGAAGGTACGAGCAGTACTTC
14	TRBD1	TRBV11-2	TRBJ2-1	few	CASRNRDRVNEQFF	TGTGCCAGCAGGAACCGGGACAGGGTCAATGAGCAGTTCTTC
15	TRBD1	TRBV15	TRBJ2-5	few	CATSRDLGQQETQYF	TGTGCCACCAGCAGAGATTTGGGACAGCAAGAGACCCAGTACTTC
18	TRBD1	TRBV5-1	TRBJ2-3	-	CASSLAGAGQEHTDTQYF	TGCGCCAGCAGCTTGGCGGGCGCCGGACAGGAGCACACAGATACGCAGTATTTT
15	TRBD1	TRBV19	TRBJ2-2	once	CASSTRDSDTGELFF	TGTGCCAGCTCAACCCGGGACAGCGACACCGGGGAGCTGTTTTTT
12	-	TRBV11-2	TRBJ2-3	few	CASSWGSDTQYF	TGTGCCAGCAGTTGGGGGTCGGATACGCAGTATTTT
15	TRBD1	TRBV7-2	TRBJ1-2	once	CASSRRDRANYGYTF	TGTGCCAGCAGCCGCCGGGACAGGGCTAACTATGGCTACACCTTC
16	TRBD1	TRBV30	TRBJ2-7	few	CAWSLRGDRWAYEQYF	TGTGCCTGGAGCCTGAGGGGGGACAGGTGGGCCTACGAGCAGTACTTC
13	-	TRBV14	TRBJ2-5	-	CASSLGLAETQYF	TGTGCCAGCAGCCTCGGGTTGGCGGAGACCCAGTACTTC
15	-	TRBV11-2	TRBJ2-7	-	CASSLSRDGSYEQYF	TGTGCCAGCAGCTTATCACGGGACGGCTCCTACGAGCAGTACTTC
17	-	TRBV15	TRBJ1-4	-	CATSRHPLQGPDEKLFF	TGTGCCACCAGCAGACATCCACTACAGGGACCCGATGAAAAACTGTTTTTT
16	-	TRBV5-1	TRBJ2-1	few	CASSLDPSATYNEQFF	TGCGCCAGCAGCTTGGATCCTAGCGCAACCTACAATGAGCAGTTCTTC
19	TRBD1	TRBV30	TRBJ1-6	-	CAWSAAAYRGPTYNSPLHF	TGTGCCTGGAGTGCGGCTGCTTACAGGGGCCCCACCTATAATTCACCCCTCCACTTT
10	-	TRBV9	TRBJ1-3	-	CASSGNTIYF	TGTGCCAGCAGTGGAAACACCATATATTTT